This note documents a single T cell receptor beta chain sequence. Its antigen is unknown. This sample stems from a study of post-analysis software for immune sequencing data. The study's findings and limits: Comparison of patients with controls showed four or five TRBV segments more frequent in patients, TRBV5-6, TRBV5-1 and TRBV20-1 among them.

cDNA libraries for TCR beta contained unique molecular identifiers. Each batch of about 0.85 to 10 million T cells produced hundreds of thousands of cDNA molecules. TCRdb recomputed calls from the PCR reads with MiXCR, one row per CDR3 protein. The table lists about 820,000 distinct CDR3 sequences, approximately 57% of them singletons. V lost 3 bases and J lost 4, with 16 bases in between. The CDR3 covers 16 residues. J is TRBJ2-1 and V is TRBV12-3 or TRBV12-4; possibly TRBD1 or TRBD2 for D (5 bases each). Sequences were obtained from blood. This sequence was found in a girl aged 10 to 17 with multiple sclerosis. The CDR3 reads CASSFGTRGRYNEQFF. CDR3 in DNA: TGTGCCAGCAGTTTTGGCACGAGGGGAAGGTACAATGAGCAGTTCTTC.